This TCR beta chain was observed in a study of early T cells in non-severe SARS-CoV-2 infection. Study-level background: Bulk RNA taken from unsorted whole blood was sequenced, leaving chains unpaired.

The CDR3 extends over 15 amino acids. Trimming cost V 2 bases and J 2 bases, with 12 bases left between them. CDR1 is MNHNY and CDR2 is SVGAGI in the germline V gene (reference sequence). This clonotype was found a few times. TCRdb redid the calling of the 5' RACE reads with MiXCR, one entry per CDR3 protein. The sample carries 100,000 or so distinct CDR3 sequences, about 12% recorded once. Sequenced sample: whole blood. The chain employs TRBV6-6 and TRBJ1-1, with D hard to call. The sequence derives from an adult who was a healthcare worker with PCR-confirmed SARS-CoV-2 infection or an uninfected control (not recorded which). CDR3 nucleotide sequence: TGTGCCAGCAGTTACCTAGGGCAGAGAAACACTGAAGCTTTCTTT. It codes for CASSYLGQRNTEAFF.